A single sample is the source of the 20 T cell receptor beta chains below, sequenced in a study of T cells in Graves' hyperthyroidism and ophthalmopathy. Researchers took RNA transcripts and amplified the TCR beta CDR3 regions from them. An initial round of RT-PCR targeting the TCR CDR3 relied on the HTBI primer set. TCRdb re-derived calls from the multiplex PCR reads in MiXCR, one entry per CDR3 protein. The data contain about 350,000 distinct CDR3 sequences, 14% of them singletons. The sequenced sample consisted of blood. Source of these receptors: a woman in her 30s with Graves' hyperthyroidism.

This clonotype was seen repeatedly, ten times or more. The V gene is TRBV7-9, the J gene TRBJ2-7; TRBD2 might be the D (5 bases). Per the germline V gene, CDR1 is SEHNR and CDR2 is FQNEAQ (reference sequence). The CDR3 has 12 residues. The ends were cut back, 5 bases at V and 3 bases at J, with 8 bases in the middle. As DNA, the CDR3 is TGTGCCAGCAGCCCTCGGGACTACGAGCAGTACTTC. It codes for CASSPRDYEQYF.

This clonotype was seen a handful of times. The genes are TRBV28 and TRBJ2-5, with D perhaps matching TRBD1 (6 bases). Trimming stripped 6 bases from V and 5 bases from J, with 19 bases between. Germline-derived CDR1 and CDR2 are MDHEN and SYDVKM. The CDR3 is 15 amino acids. CDR3 in amino acids: CASSAGTQGVETQYF. The DNA for the CDR3 is TGTGCCAGCAGCGCCGGGACACAGGGTGTCGAGACCCAGTACTTC.

There are many counts of this clonotype. V is TRBV6-2 or TRBV6-3 and J is TRBJ2-7, with TRBD2 matching over 8 bases. Losses at the gene ends were 8 bases for V and 0 bases for J; bases not matched to a gene: 9. Germline CDR1 and CDR2: MNHEY and SVGEGT. The CDR3 runs 15 residues. The CDR3 loop reads CASASPAGGSYEQYF. In nucleotides, the CDR3 is TGTGCCAGCGCAAGCCCCGCGGGGGGCTCCTACGAGCAGTACTTC.

This clonotype has just a few counts. The chain is built from TRBV11-2 and TRBJ2-5; 8 positions match TRBD2. The CDR3 sequence is 15 residues long. Germline V lookup: CDR1 SGHAT, CDR2 FQNNGV. V lost 6 bases to trimming and J lost 7 bases; unmatched junction nucleotides: 13. The CDR3 region has the DNA TGTGCCAGCAGACCCACGGGTAGCGGGGAAGGGACCCAGTACTTC. This sequence encodes CASRPTGSGEGTQYF.

In this sample, this clonotype turned up many times. The CDR3 DNA reads TGTGCCAGCGGGAGGCTCTCCTACGAGCAGTACTTC. The encoded protein is CASGRLSYEQYF. The genes are TRBV7-2 and TRBJ2-7; tentatively, D is TRBD2 (6 bases). CDR1 is SGHTA, CDR2 FQGNSA, per germline. The germline V and J ends were trimmed by 8 bases and 0 bases, with 8 bases remaining between them. CDR3 length equals 12 residues.

This clonotype appeared a few times. A much larger clone differs from this one at a single base, so this may be a read error. The chain has TRBV7-9 and TRBJ2-5; 9 bases are a match to TRBD1. The CDR3 runs 14 residues. Trimming at V came to 3 bases and at J to 3 bases, leaving 2 bases not matched to a gene. CDR1 is SEHNR, CDR2 FQNEAQ, per germline (reference sequence). The CDR3 loop reads CASSFRDREETQYF. CDR3 nucleotide sequence: TGTGCCAGCAGCTTCCGGGACAGGGAAGAGACCCAGTACTTC.

This clonotype has just a few counts. The rearrangement uses TRBV20-1 and TRBJ2-7, with 13 bases aligning to TRBD2. The trim removed 5 bases at V and 6 bases at J, leaving 7 bases unmatched. This CDR3 comprises 14 residues. Per the germline V gene, CDR1 is DFQATT and CDR2 is SNEGSKA (reference sequence). DNA for the CDR3: TGCAGTGCTGCGGAGACTAGCGGGAGGAGCGAGCAGTACTTC. Residues: CSAAETSGRSEQYF.

The V call is TRBV12-5, the J call TRBJ2-3; D is uncertain. Looked up from germline, CDR1 is LGHNT and CDR2 is FRNRAP. V lost 6 bases, J lost 4 bases, and 8 bases lay in between. CDR3 length: 12 residues. The CDR3 protein is CASGPTPDTQYF. CDR3 sequence (DNA): TGTGCTAGTGGCCCGACCCCAGATACGCAGTATTTT.

The genes are TRBV5-1 and TRBJ2-5; no firm D call. Germline V gene lookup returns CDR1 SGHRS and CDR2 YFSETQ. With 0 bases removed from V and 5 bases from J, the gap between germline ends came to 8 bases. The CDR3 is 13 residues long. CDR3 region: CASSLVGSETQYF. Written as DNA, the CDR3 is TGCGCCAGCAGCTTGGTCGGAAGTGAGACCCAGTACTTC.

The V and J genes are TRBV20-1 and TRBJ2-1, with TRBD2 as a possible D gene (6 bases). The CDR3 totals 16 residues. The V end was cut by 6 bases, the J end by 6 bases, with 24 bases between. Germline values: CDR1 DFQATT, CDR2 SNEGSKA (reference sequence). The CDR3 sequence: CSAPSVVAGPVNEQFF. CDR3 DNA sequence: TGCAGTGCCCCCTCGGTGGTGGCGGGACCGGTCAATGAGCAGTTCTTC.

This clonotype was seen at least ten times. J is TRBJ2-1 and V is TRBV28; TRBD2 might be the D (5 bases). V was shortened by 6 bases and J by 7 bases, with 19 bases between the two germline ends. This CDR3 is built from 15 residues. The V gene's germline CDR1 is MDHEN and CDR2 SYDVKM. CDR3 in amino acids: CASSRFRDTGNEQFF. The CDR3 DNA is TGTGCCAGCAGCCGCTTCCGGGATACGGGTAATGAGCAGTTCTTC.

About this clonotype itself: This CDR3 is missing its conserved last phenylalanine or tryptophan, likely due to a read error. This chain uses TRBV9 with TRBJ1-5; a possible D gene is TRBD1 (5 bases). The CDR3 is 15 residues long. The germline CDR1 and CDR2 sequences are SGDLS and YYNGEE. V was pared by 3 bases and J by 3 bases, with 13 bases between. The CDR3 loop is CASSATGDPNQPQHV. CDR3 DNA: TGTGCCAGCAGCGCCACAGGAGACCCCAATCAGCCCCAGCATGTT.

This clonotype was counted at least ten times. The rearrangement links TRBV3-1 to TRBJ2-3; no firm D call. V gave up 10 bases and J gave up 2 bases, with 16 bases separating them. Per the germline V gene, CDR1 is LGHDT and CDR2 is YNNKEL (reference sequence). There are 14 residues in the CDR3. The CDR3 DNA reads TGTGCCACCACGAACCGGCGGAACACAGATACGCAGTATTTT. It specifies CATTNRRNTDTQYF.

Ten or more counts support this clonotype. This chain uses TRBV25-1 with TRBJ1-1, with 8 positions matching TRBD1. Unmatched junction bases numbered 13, after V lost 6 bases and J lost 4 bases. The CDR3 loop spans 16 amino acids. Germline assignment: CDR1 MGHDK and CDR2 SYGVNS. This CDR3 reads CASSEGGQGLSTEAFF. The CDR3 DNA follows: TGTGCCAGCAGCGAAGGCGGACAGGGATTGAGCACTGAAGCTTTCTTT. The whole variable domain, remainder taken from reference TRBV25-1 and TRBJ1-1, is EADIYQTPRYLVIGTGKKITLECSQTMGHDKMYWYQQDPGMELHLIHYSYGVNSTEKGDLSSESTVSRIRTEHFPLTLESARPSHTSQYLCASSEGGQGLSTEAFFGQGTRLTVV.

This clonotype was observed at least ten times. The CDR3 nucleotides read TGCAGCGATTCCGGGCCCTTATGCCCCGAGCAGTACTTC. This encodes CSDSGPLCPEQYF. J is TRBJ2-7 and V is TRBV29-1; D is unresolved. Trimming pared 7 bases from V and 6 bases from J, leaving 19 bases between. Germline-derived CDR1 and CDR2 are SQVTM and ANQGSEA. This CDR3 comprises 13 residues.

This clonotype occurred a few times. The CDR3 DNA sequence: TGTGCCAGCACCGTAGAGGGGGCTCGAGGCTACACCTTC. Translating it yields CASTVEGARGYTF. The gene calls are TRBV12-3 or TRBV12-4 and TRBJ1-2, with 7 bases identical to TRBD1. The CDR3 covers 13 residues. With V trimmed by 7 bases and J by 8 bases, 10 bases remained unmatched.

This chain connects TRBV25-1 to TRBJ1-6, with D unclear. The germline V and J ends were trimmed by 4 bases and 7 bases, with 8 bases remaining between them. The CDR3 covers 13 residues. CDR1 is MGHDK and CDR2 is SYGVNS in the germline V gene. CDR3 nucleotides: TGTGCCAGCAGTGCGCAGGAGAATTCACCCCTCCACTTT. It codes for CASSAQENSPLHF.

This clonotype came up many times. The chain combines TRBV12-3 or TRBV12-4 with TRBJ2-7; 11 bases are shared with TRBD2. Trimming at V came to 4 bases and at J to 5 bases, leaving 4 bases not matched to a gene. CDR3 length equals 14 residues. This CDR3 is CASSYSGRENEQYF. For the CDR3, the DNA is TGTGCCAGCAGTTATAGCGGGAGGGAGAACGAGCAGTACTTC.

This sequence joins TRBV7-2 and TRBJ2-6; 9 positions agree with TRBD2. CDR3 length: 18 amino acids. Germline V gene lookup returns CDR1 SGHTA and CDR2 FQGNSA. V shed 2 bases, J shed 0 bases, and the junction held 5 bases outside the gene matches. CDR3: CASSLKWREGSGANVLTF. In DNA form, the CDR3 reads TGTGCCAGCAGCTTAAAATGGCGGGAGGGCTCTGGGGCCAACGTCCTGACTTTC.

This clonotype was detected ten times or more. The chain couples TRBV11-2 to TRBJ2-1; D call uncertain. Germline V CDR1 and CDR2: SGHAT, FQNNGV. Deletions cut 2 bases from V and 0 bases from J, with 17 bases between. The CDR3 consists of 18 residues. The CDR3 coding sequence is TGTGCCAGCAGCTTACTCCCCGTGGGAAGGAGCTCCTACAATGAGCAGTTCTTC. Translated, it gives CASSLLPVGRSSYNEQFF.